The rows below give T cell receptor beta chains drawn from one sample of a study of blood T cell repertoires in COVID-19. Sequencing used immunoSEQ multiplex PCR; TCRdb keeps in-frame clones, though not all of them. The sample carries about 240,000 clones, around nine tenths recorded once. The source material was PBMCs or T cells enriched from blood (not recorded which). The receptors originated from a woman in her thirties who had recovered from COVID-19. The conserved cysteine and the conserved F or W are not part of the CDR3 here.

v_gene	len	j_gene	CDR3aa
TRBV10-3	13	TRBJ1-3	AISGGTATGNTIY
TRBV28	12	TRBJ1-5	ASSRNGVFQPQH
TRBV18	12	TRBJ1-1	ASSPPSQAFEAF
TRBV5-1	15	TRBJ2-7	ASSSGTLLTSTYEQY
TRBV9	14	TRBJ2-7	ASSPGLAGDGYEQY
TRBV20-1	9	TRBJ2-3	SARTSDTQY
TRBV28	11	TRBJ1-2	ASSFPRNYGYT
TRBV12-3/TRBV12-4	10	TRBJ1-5	ASSLLEQPQH
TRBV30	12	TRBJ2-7	AWSRPPRFYEQY
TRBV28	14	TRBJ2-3	ASSSRGGVSEDTQY
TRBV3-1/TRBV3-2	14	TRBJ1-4	ASSRAEGRTNEKLF
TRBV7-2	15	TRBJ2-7	ASSLMASGSLSYEQY
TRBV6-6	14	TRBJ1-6	ASRPAGQGAHSPLH
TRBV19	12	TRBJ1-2	ASSIPPRGYGYT
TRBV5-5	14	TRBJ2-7	ASSLGTGKSSYEQY
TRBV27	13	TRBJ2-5	ASSLLRDKKETQY
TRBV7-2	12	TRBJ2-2	ASSARQGHGELF
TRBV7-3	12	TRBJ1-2	ASSGGDRYFGYT
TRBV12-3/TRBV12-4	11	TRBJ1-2	ASSYREGYGYT
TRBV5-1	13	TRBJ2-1	ASSEGALSYNEQF
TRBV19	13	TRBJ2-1	ASSIGKSGSGEQF
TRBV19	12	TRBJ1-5	ASSIQTGGQPQH
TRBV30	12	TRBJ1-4	AWRETGVLEKLF
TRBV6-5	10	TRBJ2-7	ASSGRVDEQY
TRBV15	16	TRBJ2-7	ATSSLQGWSPKSYEQY
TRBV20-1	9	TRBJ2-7	SAISSYEQY
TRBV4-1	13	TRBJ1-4	ASSRTGAPNEKLF
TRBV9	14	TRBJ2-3	ASSTRTGVGADTQY
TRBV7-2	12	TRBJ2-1	ASSWTGQGDEQF
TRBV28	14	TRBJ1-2	ASSLPDRYSKYGYT
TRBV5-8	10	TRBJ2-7	ASSQWGDEQY
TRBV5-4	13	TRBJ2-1	ASSLVEGDGDEQF
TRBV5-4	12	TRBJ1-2	ASSLPDRGGGYT
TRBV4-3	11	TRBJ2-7	ASSRRVFYEQY
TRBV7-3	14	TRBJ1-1	ASSLTVTGPNTEAF
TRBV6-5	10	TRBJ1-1	ASSNSVAEAF
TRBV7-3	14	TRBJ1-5	ASSVRDRNSNQPQH
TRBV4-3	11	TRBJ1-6	ASSQDKGAPLH
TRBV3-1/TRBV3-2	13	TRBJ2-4	ASSQGGDRVDIQY
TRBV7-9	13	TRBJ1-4	ASSSPREPNEKLF
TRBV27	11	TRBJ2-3	ASSPLRTDTQY
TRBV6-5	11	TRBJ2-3	ASRDPGTDTQY
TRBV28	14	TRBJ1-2	ASSPALRTGDIGYT
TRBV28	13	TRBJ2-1	ASSLRTGGFNEQF
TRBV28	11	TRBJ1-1	ASSSGTLVRAF
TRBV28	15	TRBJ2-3	ASSPTAGGRNTDTQY
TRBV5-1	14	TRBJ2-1	ASSLGPGLTYNEQF
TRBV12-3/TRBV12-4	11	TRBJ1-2	ASSPDRGRVYT
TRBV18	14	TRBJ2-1	ASSPAGLAGEGEQF
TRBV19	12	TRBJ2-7	ASSIDLVPYEQY